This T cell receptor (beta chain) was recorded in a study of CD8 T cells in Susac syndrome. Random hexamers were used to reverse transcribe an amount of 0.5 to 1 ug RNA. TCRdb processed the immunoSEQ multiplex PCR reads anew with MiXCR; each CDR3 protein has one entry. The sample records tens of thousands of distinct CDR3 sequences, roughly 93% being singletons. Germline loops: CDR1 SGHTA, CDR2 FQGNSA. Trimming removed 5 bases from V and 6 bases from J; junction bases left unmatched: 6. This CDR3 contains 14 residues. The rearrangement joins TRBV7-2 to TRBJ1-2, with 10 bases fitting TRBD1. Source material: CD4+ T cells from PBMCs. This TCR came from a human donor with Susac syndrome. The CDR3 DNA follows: TGTGCCAGCAGCGATGACAGGGGGCGAAATGGCTACACCTTC. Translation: CASSDDRGRNGYTF.